This T cell receptor beta chain was identified in a study of CD8 T cells in ankylosing spondylitis. This clonotype was detected a few times. The antigen remains unidentified. Germline CDR1 DFQATT, CDR2 SNEGSKA (reference sequence). The CDR3 has 14 amino acids. V was trimmed by 5 bases and J by 0 bases, leaving 14 bases between them. Using quantitative 5'-RACE with molecular barcodes, the authors made TCR beta libraries. TCRdb recomputed calls from the 5' RACE reads with MiXCR, one row per CDR3 protein. The table has a few hundred thousand distinct CDR3 sequences, 20% seen once. General observations from the study: Disease-linked clones reportedly concentrated significantly in matched ankylosing spondylitis synovial fluid. Certain motif variants had earlier appeared in reactive arthritis synovial fluid and blood. Relatively scarce in peripheral blood, disease-linked clones were CD8+.

The sequence was obtained from a male donor with ankylosing spondylitis or in good health (not recorded which). Sequencing used blood, either unsorted or a sorted T cell fraction (not recorded which). The chain has TRBV20-1 and TRBJ2-7; weak D call: TRBD1 (6 bases). In nucleotides, the CDR3 is TGCAGTGCTTCGGGGACACTTCCCTCCTACGAGCAGTACTTC. As protein: CSASGTLPSYEQYF.